These 22 T cell receptor beta chains originate from one sample sequenced in a study of blood T cells in healthy people across ages. Then a second PCR, running about 6 to 11 cycles, was carried out with a sample-barcoded 5' primer and a J-beta primer mix. A single record per CDR3 protein comes from TCRdb applying MiXCR to the 5' RACE reads. The sample includes over 700,000 distinct CDR3 sequences, approximately 25% of them seen just once. This sample was shared with a second study, whose subject was T cells of mothers and their children.

Sequencing was done on a sample of blood. The receptors originated from a boy younger than 18 in good health.

This clonotype was picked up a small number of times. The chain has TRBV14 and TRBJ2-5; 7 nucleotides align to TRBD2. The tail of the sequence fits TRBJ2-1 better, so the J call may be wrong. CDR1 is SGHDN, CDR2 FVKESK, per germline. The CDR3 contains 15 residues. The CDR3 loop reads CASSPRDYTYNEQFF. The CDR3 DNA follows: TGTGCCAGCAGCCCCCGGGACTATACCTACAATGAGCAGTTCTTC.

This clonotype was seen only a few times. The chain is built from TRBV12-3 or TRBV12-4 and TRBJ2-5; D uncertain. The DNA end lines up better with TRBJ2-7; the J call may be wrong. The CDR3 has 16 amino acids. The CDR3 loop is CASTKGERFGSYEQYF. In DNA form, the CDR3 reads TGTGCCAGCACCAAAGGAGAGCGTTTCGGATCCTACGAGCAGTACTTC.

This clonotype appeared a few times. This CDR3 is CASSYQGGSYEQYF. The DNA for the CDR3 is TGTGCCAGCAGTTATCAGGGGGGGAGCTACGAGCAGTACTTC. The rearrangement joins TRBV27 to TRBJ2-7; D could derive from TRBD1 or TRBD2 (7 bases each). This CDR3 spans 14 amino acids. V lost 4 bases and J lost 3, with 13 bases in between. Germline loops: CDR1 MNHEY, CDR2 SMNVEV (reference sequence).

This clonotype appeared a few times. This chain uses TRBV7-9 with TRBJ1-4; D is perhaps TRBD1 (6 bases). Trimming took off 3 bases at V and 4 bases at J, with 12 bases between the two ends. CDR3 length equals 15 residues. Germline loops: CDR1 SEHNR, CDR2 FQNEAQ (reference sequence). The CDR3 here is CASSFPGRGNEKLFF. For the CDR3, the DNA is TGTGCCAGCAGCTTCCCGGGCAGGGGTAATGAAAAACTGTTTTTT.

There are a few counts of this clonotype. The chain is built from TRBV5-6 and TRBJ2-2, with D possibly being TRBD2 (7 bases). Per the germline V gene, CDR1 is SGHDT and CDR2 is YYEEEE. The CDR3 runs 17 residues. V shed 0 bases and J shed 5 bases, with 17 bases lying between them. For the CDR3, the DNA is TGTGCCAGCAGCTTGGCTGGCGGGGGCCCCAATACCGGGGAGCTGTTTTTT. It specifies CASSLAGGGPNTGELFF.

V usage is TRBV7-9 and J usage is TRBJ2-1, with TRBD2 identical over 9 bases. Germline trimming cut 2 bases from V and 4 bases from J; bases unmatched to any gene: 6. The germline CDR1 and CDR2 sequences are SEHNR and FQNEAQ (reference sequence). The CDR3 spans 16 residues. The CDR3 reads CASSLFPSGTYNEQFF. Here the CDR3 DNA reads TGTGCCAGCAGCTTATTTCCTAGCGGGACTTACAATGAGCAGTTCTTC.

This clonotype appeared a few times. The chain links TRBV25-1 to TRBJ2-1; TRBD1 might be the D (5 bases). The CDR3 has 14 residues. CDR1 and CDR2 (germline): MGHDK, SYGVNS. V was shortened by 2 bases and J by 7 bases, with 12 bases between the two germline ends. CDR3 DNA sequence: TGTGCCAGCAGTGAAGGGGCGCTCTATAATGAGCAGTTCTTC. This gives the protein CASSEGALYNEQFF.

This clonotype was counted only a few times. The chain recombines TRBV11-2 with TRBJ2-7; D is uncertain. Between the trimmed V and J ends, which lost 5 bases and 3 bases, there was a span of 14 bases. This CDR3 has 14 amino acids. The germline V gene has CDR1 SGHAT and CDR2 FQNNGV. The DNA of the CDR3 is TGTGCCAGCAGCGCACGTGGGCCCTACTACGAGCAGTACTTC. This gives the protein CASSARGPYYEQYF.

This clonotype has more than one count but fewer than ten. V and J are TRBV29-1 and TRBJ1-4; 10 bases are a match to TRBD1. V lost 5 bases and J lost 7; bases outside the gene matches: 4. Germline V gene data show CDR1 as SQVTM and CDR2 as ANQGSEA. The length of the CDR3 is 13 residues. The CDR3 DNA sequence: TGCAGCGTTTCCCGGGACAGGGGTGAAAAACTGTTTTTT. Its protein product is CSVSRDRGEKLFF.

The rearrangement joins TRBV12-3 or TRBV12-4 to TRBJ1-4; unclear D gene. The CDR3 is made up of 15 amino acids. Trimming stripped 5 bases from V and 6 bases from J, with 16 bases between. The CDR3 DNA sequence: TGTGCCAGCAGTCGCGACGGCTTCGGGGATGAAAAACTGTTTTTT. This translates into CASSRDGFGDEKLFF.

This clonotype occurred many times. The rearrangement uses TRBV7-2 and TRBJ2-5, with D perhaps TRBD1 or TRBD2 (6 bases each). The germline CDR1 and CDR2 sequences are SGHTA and FQGNSA. Trimming removed 1 base from V and 1 base from J, with 7 bases in between. This CDR3 is 14 amino acids long. CDR3 amino acids: CASSLGGAQETQYF. The CDR3 coding sequence is TGTGCCAGCAGCTTAGGGGGGGCCCAAGAGACCCAGTACTTC.

The chain joins TRBV30 to TRBJ2-7; D unclear. V was cut by 0 bases and J by 7 bases, with 13 bases left in between. The CDR3 runs to 13 residues. Germline values: CDR1 GTSNPN, CDR2 SVGIG (reference sequence). CDR3 in amino acids: CAWSVLEEGEQYF. The CDR3 bases are TGTGCCTGGAGTGTACTTGAGGAAGGGGAGCAGTACTTC.

This clonotype was seen more than once but under ten times. This rearrangement joins TRBV7-9 to TRBJ2-7; D gene ambiguous. The V end lost 4 bases, the J end lost 0 bases, and 13 bases lay between the germline ends. The germline gives CDR1 SEHNR, CDR2 FQNEAQ (reference sequence). CDR3 length: 15 residues. CDR3 in DNA: TGTGCCAGCAGCTCCGTTTCACTAAGCTCCTACGAGCAGTACTTC. It is translated as CASSSVSLSSYEQYF.

The rearrangement links TRBV7-3 to TRBJ2-5; the D is unclear. Per the germline V gene, CDR1 is SGHTA and CDR2 is FQGTGA. V lost 3 bases, J lost 0 bases, and 14 bases lay in between. The CDR3 is 16 residues long. DNA of the CDR3: TGTGCCAGCAGCTTGGAACAGTTTGGGGACCAAGAGACCCAGTACTTC. Its translation is CASSLEQFGDQETQYF.

This clonotype showed up just a few times. This chain uses TRBV4-1 with TRBJ1-1, with no clear D. V lost 1 base to trimming and J lost 1 base, with 10 bases between them. Germline assignment: CDR1 MGHRA and CDR2 YSYEKL. The CDR3 is 15 residues long. The DNA of the CDR3 is TGCGCCAGCAGCCAAGCTCCGGACCAGAACACTGAAGCTTTCTTT. The encoded protein is CASSQAPDQNTEAFF.

This clonotype showed up just a few times. The chain is built from TRBV20-1 and TRBJ2-5; D is perhaps TRBD2 (6 bases). This CDR3 is 16 amino acids long. Trimming removed 2 bases from V and 0 bases from J, with 16 bases in between. CDR1 and CDR2 (germline): DFQATT, SNEGSKA (reference sequence). CDR3 protein: CSARRAGRGNQETQYF. In DNA, the CDR3 is TGCAGTGCTAGACGGGCGGGACGGGGGAACCAAGAGACCCAGTACTTC.

This clonotype was counted between two and nine times. The chain has TRBV4-1 and TRBJ2-7; 11 bases align to TRBD2. The germline gives CDR1 MGHRA, CDR2 YSYEKL. Unmatched junction bases numbered 11, after V lost 0 bases and J lost 7 bases. This CDR3 has 17 amino acids. The CDR3 DNA sequence: TGCGCCAGCAGCCAAGATGTAGGGACTAGCGGCTTGGGGGAGCAGTACTTC. Translated, it gives CASSQDVGTSGLGEQYF.

This clonotype showed up just a few times. This sequence joins TRBV5-1 and TRBJ1-4; D unresolved. Trimming shortened V by 4 bases and J by 7 bases, and 20 bases separated the two germline ends. The CDR3 has 16 amino acids. Germline V gene data show CDR1 as SGHRS and CDR2 as YFSETQ. The CDR3 region is CASSRIQSGRGEKLFF. CDR3 bases: TGCGCCAGCAGCCGGATACAAAGCGGGCGCGGTGAAAAACTGTTTTTT.

A few counts support this clonotype. The chain combines TRBV19 with TRBJ1-2; D call uncertain. From germline, CDR1 is LNHDA and CDR2 SQIVND (reference sequence). Trimming cost V 9 bases and J 4 bases, with 15 bases left between them. The CDR3 runs 13 residues. CDR3 protein: CARQLGRTYGYTF. The CDR3 DNA sequence: TGTGCCAGGCAATTGGGCCGCACCTATGGCTACACCTTC.

In this sample, this clonotype turned up a few times. V is TRBV18 and J is TRBJ2-1; D possibly matches TRBD1 or TRBD2 (5 bases each). This CDR3 is built from 13 residues. Germline CDR1 is KGHSH and CDR2 is LQKENI. V lost 4 bases to trimming and J lost 5 bases, with 9 bases between them. The CDR3 spells CASSRDRHNEQFF. The CDR3 DNA follows: TGTGCCAGCTCACGGGACCGACACAATGAGCAGTTCTTC. The full variable domain, completed using reference TRBV18 and TRBJ2-1, is NAGVMQNPRHLVRRRGQEARLRCSPMKGHSHVYWYRQLPEEGLKFMVYLQKENIIDESGMPKERFSAEFPKEGPSILRIQQVVRGDSAAYFCASSRDRHNEQFFGPGTRLTVL.

This clonotype showed up just a few times. This chain uses TRBV7-3 with TRBJ2-1; the D is unclear. The CDR3 consists of 14 residues. The V end lost 2 bases, the J end lost 10 bases, and 15 bases lay between the germline ends. CDR1 is SGHTA, CDR2 FQGTGA, per germline. The CDR3 DNA follows: TGTGCCAGCAGCTTAGAGTGGGCGGACGGGGAGCAGTTCTTC. Its protein is CASSLEWADGEQFF.

The V call is TRBV7-8, the J call TRBJ2-3; TRBD1 matches at 10 bases. Losses at the gene ends were 10 bases for V and 0 bases for J; bases not matched to a gene: 4. This CDR3 spans 14 amino acids. Germline V gives CDR1 SGHVS, CDR2 FQNEAQ. This CDR3 reads CATGTGASTDTQYF. As DNA, the CDR3 is TGTGCCACTGGGACAGGGGCTAGCACAGATACGCAGTATTTT.